This T cell receptor beta chain stems from a study of T cells in localized non-small cell lung cancer. Points from the study as a whole: Highest T cell clonality was seen in uninvolved adjacent lung, surpassing that measured in tumor. Only one tumor region was sequenced, so heterogeneity remains possible.

Some clones are missing from TCRdb's copy, which holds only in-frame ones; the method was immunoSEQ multiplex PCR. The sample lists roughly 25,000 clones; roughly 90% were seen once. CDR1 SQVTM and CDR2 ANQGSEA come from the germline V gene. CDR3 size: 15 residues. Trimming cost V 2 bases and J 4 bases, with 17 bases left between them. This clone has only one observation. Its antigen is still unknown. The gene calls are TRBV29-1 and TRBJ1-1; no clear D. Specimen: PBMCs, collected before any cancer treatment. The receptor was derived from a man between 35 and 75 years old with stage II lung adenocarcinoma. Here the CDR3 reads CSVERLYGRRTEAFF. DNA of the CDR3: TGCAGCGTTGAAAGGCTCTACGGGAGACGCACTGAAGCTTTCTTT.